The next 30 T cell receptor beta chains were all read from a single sample in a study of cytomegalovirus exposure and HLA in healthy donors (TCRdb year 2017). The method behind the library was the immunoSEQ multiplex PCR assay. For the multiplex PCR, a mixture combining 60 forward primers for TCR Vbeta segments and 13 reverse primers for TCR Jbeta segments was used. TCRdb provides this immuneACCESS table in a form limited to in-frame rearrangements. Some clones are lacking; in checked studies, under half of them reflect an unresolved V gene, and why the rest are absent is not known. Recorded for this sample are roughly 150,000 clones; approximately 80% of them occurred a single time. The ten largest account for roughly 14% of the sample. Sequencing input: PBMCs. The receptors were gathered from a woman aged 40 to 55 in good health and CMV-seronegative.

This chain links TRBV29-1 with TRBJ1-2; 9 bases agree with TRBD1. Unmatched junction bases numbered 6, after V lost 4 bases and J lost 12 bases. CDR1 is SQVTM, CDR2 ANQGSEA, per germline. There are 11 residues in the CDR3. The CDR3 DNA reads TGCAGCGTTGGAACAGGGGGCCAACACACCTTC. This encodes CSVGTGGQHTF.

V is TRBV4-2 and J is TRBJ2-3; 12 nucleotides align to TRBD2. The V segment lost 4 bases and the J segment 4 bases; nucleotides outside the gene matches: 6. The length of the CDR3 is 16 residues. Germline assignment: CDR1 LGHNA and CDR2 YNFKEQ. DNA for the CDR3: TGTGCCAGCAGCCGGACTAGCGGGACGAGATCAGATACGCAGTATTTT. This codes for CASSRTSGTRSDTQYF.

This clone showed up just a few times. V and J are TRBV7-2 and TRBJ2-7, with a possible D match to TRBD1 (6 bases). Germline V gene data show CDR1 as SGHTA and CDR2 as FQGNSA. With 0 bases removed from V and 5 bases from J, the gap between germline ends came to 11 bases. The CDR3 is 14 residues long. CDR3 protein: CASSLALQGNEQYF. As DNA, the CDR3 is TGTGCCAGCAGCTTAGCGCTTCAGGGGAACGAGCAGTACTTC.

This clone showed up just a few times. The V gene is TRBV7-9, the J gene TRBJ1-6; no clear D. Between the trimmed V and J ends, which lost 5 bases and 10 bases, there was a span of 15 bases. This CDR3 has 14 residues. Germline assignment: CDR1 SEHNR and CDR2 FQNEAQ (reference sequence). DNA for the CDR3: TGTGCCAGCAGCCTCGGGGATTTCGGCTCACCCCTCCACTTT. Its protein is CASSLGDFGSPLHF.

In its sample, this clone was seen once. J is TRBJ2-4 and V is TRBV25-1, with D possibly matching TRBD2 (6 bases). Between the trimmed V and J ends, which lost 4 bases and 11 bases, there was a span of 12 bases. This CDR3 has 12 residues. Germline V gives CDR1 MGHDK, CDR2 SYGVNS. CDR3 residues: CASSAQGLLQYF. CDR3 nucleotides: TGTGCCAGCAGTGCACAAGGACTACTTCAGTACTTC. The full variable domain, with the rest looked up from reference TRBV25-1 and TRBJ2-4, is EADIYQTPRYLVIGTGKKITLECSQTMGHDKMYWYQQDPGMELHLIHYSYGVNSTEKGDLSSESTVSRIRTEHFPLTLESARPSHTSQYLCASSAQGLLQYFGAGTRLSVL.

This chain uses TRBV4-1 with TRBJ2-7; TRBD2 matches 8 bases. The germline CDR1 and CDR2 sequences are MGHRA and YSYEKL. Losses at the gene ends were 4 bases for V and 2 bases for J; bases not matched to a gene: 7. This CDR3 contains 15 residues. Here the CDR3 reads CASSRGLADTYEQYF. For the CDR3, the DNA is TGCGCCAGCAGCCGCGGACTAGCCGATACCTACGAGCAGTACTTC.

This clone was recorded only once. The chain links TRBV6-1 to TRBJ1-6; D might be TRBD1 (5 bases). This CDR3 contains 14 residues. Trimming took off 5 bases at V and 13 bases at J, with 18 bases between the two ends. Germline-derived CDR1 and CDR2 are MNHNS and SASEGT. Here the CDR3 DNA reads TGTGCCAGCAGTTTAGGAGTACAGGTTTTCCCCCTCCACTTT. Protein product: CASSLGVQVFPLHF.

The V call is TRBV5-6, the J call TRBJ1-5; D might be TRBD1 (6 bases). CDR1 is SGHDT and CDR2 is YYEEEE in the germline V gene. The V gene lost 3 bases and the J gene lost 0 bases, with 13 bases spanning the gap. The CDR3 is 16 residues long. DNA for the CDR3: TGTGCCAGCAGCTCCTACCGGACAGTTAGCAATCAGCCCCAGCATTTT. As protein: CASSSYRTVSNQPQHF.

This clone was detected once. V gene TRBV5-6 combines with J gene TRBJ2-5, with 8 bases fitting TRBD1. Germline loops: CDR1 SGHDT, CDR2 YYEEEE. V dropped 0 bases and J dropped 4; count of bases not matched to a gene: 11. The CDR3 spans 17 residues. The CDR3 sequence: CASSLEGAQGAGETQYF. CDR3 sequence (DNA): TGTGCCAGCAGCTTGGAGGGGGCTCAGGGGGCTGGAGAGACCCAGTACTTC.

The chain has TRBV27 and TRBJ2-1, with TRBD2 matching 10 bases. This CDR3 is 15 amino acids long. Per germline, CDR1 MNHEY and CDR2 SMNVEV (reference sequence). The ends lost 3 bases at V and 6 bases at J; junction bases unmatched: 5. CDR3 residues: CASSFWTSGLNEQFF. CDR3 DNA sequence: TGTGCCAGCAGTTTTTGGACTAGCGGCCTCAATGAGCAGTTCTTC.

The genes are TRBV7-2 and TRBJ2-2; TRBD1 might be the D (5 bases). From germline, CDR1 is SGHTA and CDR2 FQGNSA. This CDR3 contains 17 residues. V dropped 5 bases and J dropped 6 bases, with 22 bases sitting between them. The CDR3 sequence is CASSEMSAGYSSGELFF. CDR3 DNA: TGTGCCAGCAGCGAAATGTCTGCAGGGTACTCCTCCGGGGAGCTGTTTTTT.

The chain has TRBV7-2 and TRBJ1-2; 7 nucleotides match TRBD1. Germline trimming cut 8 bases from V and 6 bases from J; bases unmatched to any gene: 9. Germline V lookup: CDR1 SGHTA, CDR2 FQGNSA. There are 13 residues in the CDR3. The CDR3 region is CASQATGSDGYTF. CDR3 in DNA: TGTGCCAGCCAAGCGACAGGGTCGGATGGCTACACCTTC.

V and J are TRBV7-3 and TRBJ2-3, with D possibly being TRBD2 (6 bases). This CDR3 spans 16 amino acids. CDR1 is SGHTA, CDR2 FQGTGA, per germline. Between the trimmed V and J ends, which lost 1 base and 6 bases, there was a span of 17 bases. The CDR3: CASSLKGGLNRDTQYF. For the CDR3, the DNA is TGTGCCAGCAGCTTAAAAGGCGGACTAAACCGGGATACGCAGTATTTT.

The chain uses TRBV27 and TRBJ1-2; 8 bases map to TRBD1. The CDR3 contains 14 residues. The V and J ends lost 5 bases and 8 bases, in that order; junction bases with no gene match: 10. From germline, CDR1 is MNHEY and CDR2 SMNVEV (reference sequence). In DNA form, the CDR3 reads TGTGCCAGCAGTCCGGGACAGGCGTTCTGGGGCTACACCTTC. As protein: CASSPGQAFWGYTF.

This chain joins TRBV4-1 and TRBJ2-7; TRBD2 matches at 7 bases. Germline loops: CDR1 MGHRA, CDR2 YSYEKL. This CDR3 spans 14 amino acids. After removal of 4 bases from V and 2 bases from J, the junction contained 5 bases not matched to a gene. The CDR3 reads CASSREGITYEQYF. In DNA form, the CDR3 reads TGCGCCAGCAGCCGGGAGGGAATCACCTACGAGCAGTACTTC.

V is TRBV25-1 and J is TRBJ1-2; maybe TRBD1 (5 bases). With 6 bases removed from V and 7 bases from J, the gap between germline ends came to 15 bases. Germline CDR1 MGHDK, CDR2 SYGVNS. The CDR3 has 13 residues. This CDR3 is CASSSGGGTGYTF. The DNA of the CDR3 is TGTGCCAGCAGCTCGGGGGGGGGTACTGGCTACACCTTC.

The chain carries TRBV28 and TRBJ2-5; unclear D gene. The J call may be in error: the DNA end matches TRBJ2-7 better. The germline V gene has CDR1 MDHEN and CDR2 SYDVKM. The CDR3 spans 12 residues. Written as DNA, the CDR3 is TGTGCCAGCAGTTTTCGAAGCTACGAGCAGTACTTC. It translates to CASSFRSYEQYF.

V usage is TRBV4-3 and J usage is TRBJ2-5, with 13 bases aligning to TRBD2. The germline CDR1 and CDR2 sequences are LGHNA and YSLEER. Unmatched junction bases numbered 8, after V lost 2 bases and J lost 5 bases. The CDR3 contains 17 residues. The CDR3 DNA sequence: TGCGCCAGCAGCCAAACAACTAGCGGGGGGGCCCATGAGACCCAGTACTTC. Translation gives CASSQTTSGGAHETQYF.

This clone appeared once. The chain recombines TRBV4-1 with TRBJ2-5; 9 bases are shared with TRBD2. The J call is uncertain, as TRBJ2-7 better fits the DNA end. The CDR3 totals 14 residues. From germline, CDR1 is MGHRA and CDR2 YSYEKL. This CDR3 reads CASSRELAGYEQYF. In DNA form, the CDR3 reads TGCGCCAGCAGCCGCGAACTAGCGGGCTACGAGCAGTACTTC.

This chain joins TRBV19 and TRBJ1-1; possibly TRBD1 for D (5 bases). CDR1 is LNHDA and CDR2 is SQIVND in the germline V gene (reference sequence). Trimming left V 9 bases short and J 0 bases short, with 11 bases between. CDR3 length equals 13 residues. This CDR3 reads CASRDSMNTEAFF. In DNA form, the CDR3 reads TGTGCCAGCCGAGACAGCATGAACACTGAAGCTTTCTTT.

This clone was seen more than once but under ten times. The gene calls are TRBV30 and TRBJ1-3; 7 positions match TRBD1. Unmatched junction bases numbered 13, after V lost 2 bases and J lost 6 bases. The germline V gene has CDR1 GTSNPN and CDR2 SVGIG (reference sequence). The CDR3 contains 16 residues. CDR3 bases: TGTGCCTGGAGTCTGGCCCTCTCCGGGACAGAAAACACCATATATTTT. Translation: CAWSLALSGTENTIYF.

The rearrangement uses TRBV9 and TRBJ2-1; a weak D match, TRBD2 (6 bases). CDR1 is SGDLS and CDR2 is YYNGEE in the germline V gene. This CDR3 comprises 15 residues. Trimming pared 3 bases from V and 0 bases from J, leaving 10 bases between. DNA for the CDR3: TGTGCCAGCAGCGGAGCGGGTAACTCCTACAATGAGCAGTTCTTC. Amino acid sequence: CASSGAGNSYNEQFF.

The chain uses TRBV5-1 and TRBJ2-3; tentatively, D is TRBD2 (5 bases). The CDR3 spans 15 residues. V was cut by 1 base and J by 1 base, with 10 bases left in between. Germline CDR1 and CDR2: SGHRS and YFSETQ. CDR3 coding DNA: TGCGCCAGCAGCTTGTCTAGCTCGGGCACAGATACGCAGTATTTT. Translating gives CASSLSSSGTDTQYF.

This clone was detected only a few times. The CDR3 DNA is TGCGCCAGCAGCCAAAGGGCTAGCGGGGGGTTTGACAATGAGCAGTTCTTC. The encoded protein is CASSQRASGGFDNEQFF. The chain couples TRBV4-3 to TRBJ2-1; 11 bases are shared with TRBD2. This CDR3 is 17 amino acids long. Germline assignment: CDR1 LGHNA and CDR2 YSLEER. The ends lost 2 bases at V and 5 bases at J; junction bases unmatched: 8.

The genes are TRBV6-4 and TRBJ2-2; 9 positions match TRBD1. The V segment lost 7 bases and the J segment 7 bases; nucleotides outside the gene matches: 13. The CDR3 runs to 16 residues. Germline CDR1 MRHNA, CDR2 SNTAGT. The CDR3 region is CASTSLGTGKGGELFF. In DNA form, the CDR3 reads TGTGCCAGCACTTCTCTAGGGACAGGGAAGGGCGGGGAGCTGTTTTTT.

The chain links TRBV7-9 to TRBJ2-1; the D gene is possibly TRBD1 (5 bases). Trimming pared 5 bases from V and 0 bases from J, leaving 5 bases between. The CDR3 totals 13 residues. The V gene's germline CDR1 is SEHNR and CDR2 FQNEAQ (reference sequence). CDR3 sequence reads: CASSQGSYNEQFF. The CDR3 DNA sequence: TGTGCCAGCAGCCAGGGCTCCTACAATGAGCAGTTCTTC.

The CDR3 nucleotides are TGTGCCAGCTCACCACTGGCAGGGTCGGACACTGAAGCTTTCTTT. Protein sequence: CASSPLAGSDTEAFF. This chain links TRBV18 with TRBJ1-1; possible D gene TRBD1, 5 bases. The V gene lost 1 base and the J gene lost 3 bases, with 12 bases spanning the gap. Germline assignment: CDR1 KGHSH and CDR2 LQKENI. CDR3 length: 15 amino acids.

This sequence joins TRBV4-1 and TRBJ2-1; tentative D call: TRBD1 (6 bases). V gave up 8 bases and J gave up 7 bases, with 21 bases separating them. CDR1 and CDR2 (germline): MGHRA, YSYEKL. The CDR3 contains 15 residues. The CDR3 spells CASGPTGNLFNEQFF. The CDR3 nucleotides are TGCGCCAGCGGGCCCACAGGGAATTTATTTAATGAGCAGTTCTTC.

This clone came up once. The chain has TRBV9 and TRBJ1-6; D uncertain. The CDR3 has 14 residues. Trimming removed 0 bases at V and 5 bases at J, with 6 bases between. The germline gives CDR1 SGDLS, CDR2 YYNGEE. The CDR3 sequence is CASSVVGDNSPLHF. CDR3 nucleotides: TGTGCCAGCAGCGTAGTAGGAGATAATTCACCCCTCCACTTT.

V gene TRBV7-2 combines with J gene TRBJ2-5; unclear D gene. The germline V gene has CDR1 SGHTA and CDR2 FQGNSA. CDR3 length: 13 amino acids. V gave up 2 bases and J gave up 2 bases, with 6 bases separating them. The CDR3: CASSLRRQETQYF. CDR3 sequence (DNA): TGTGCCAGCAGCTTAAGGCGGCAAGAGACCCAGTACTTC.